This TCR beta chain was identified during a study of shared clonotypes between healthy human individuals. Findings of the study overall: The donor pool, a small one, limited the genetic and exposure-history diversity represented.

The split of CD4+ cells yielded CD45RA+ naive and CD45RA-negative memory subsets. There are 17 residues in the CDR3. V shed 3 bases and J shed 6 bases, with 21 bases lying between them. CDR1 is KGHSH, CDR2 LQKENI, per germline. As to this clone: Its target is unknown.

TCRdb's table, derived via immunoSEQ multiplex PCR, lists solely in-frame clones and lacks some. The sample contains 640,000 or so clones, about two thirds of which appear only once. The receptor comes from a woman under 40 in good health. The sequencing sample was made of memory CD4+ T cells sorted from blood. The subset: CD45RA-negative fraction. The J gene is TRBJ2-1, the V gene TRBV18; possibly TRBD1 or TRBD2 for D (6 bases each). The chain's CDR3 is CASSPVRLSRGGNEQFF. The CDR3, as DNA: TGTGCCAGCTCACCCGTCCGCCTCTCCAGGGGAGGCAATGAGCAGTTCTTC.